This record looks at one T cell receptor (beta chain) sequence and its context. Its antigen is as yet unknown. Assay used: immunoSEQ multiplex PCR; TCRdb lists only in-frame clones, some missing. Counted here are over 95,000 clones, about 90% occurring once; the ten biggest clones make up roughly 0.55%. This sample was taken from a study of a mutant IDH1 vaccine in newly diagnosed glioma. Background on the study: Across weeks 1, 3, 5, 7, 11, 15, 19 and 23, patients received a vaccination each time, eight in all. The therapy given earlier, which was standard therapy, consisted of radiotherapy, temozolomide, or both, and most of the patients received both. Onset of vaccination occurred 4-6 weeks following radiotherapy alone, or with temozolomide cycles. Treated patients, about 60% male and approximately 38% female, averaged roughly 40 years of age.

The J segment lost 1 base and the V segment lost 3 bases, leaving 5 bases of the junction unmatched. This CDR3 comprises 16 residues. CDR1 and CDR2 from the germline V gene are SGHRS and YFSETQ. This sample's time point: week 11, during vaccination. Every single dose of the vaccine, 300 ug of mutant IDH1 20-mer peptide, came with topical imiquimod. This clonotype was sampled from a woman aged 45-65 years with glioma. The V call is TRBV5-1, the J call TRBJ2-5; TRBD2 aligns across 11 bases. The sample consisted of PBMCs, taken from a glioma patient whose treatment included an IDH1 peptide vaccine. The CDR3 bases are TGCGCCAGCAGCTCGTTACTAGCGGGGGTCCAAGAGACCCAGTACTTC. Residues: CASSSLLAGVQETQYF.